The 29 T cell receptor beta chains below were found in one sample sequenced in a study of cytomegalovirus exposure and HLA in healthy donors. It was with 60 Vbeta and 13 Jbeta primers that the PCR ran. Sequenced by immunoSEQ multiplex PCR; TCRdb stores in-frame clones only, minus some. The sample lists 150,000 or so clones, approximately 84% occurring once. Sample: PBMCs. The receptors come from a male donor in good health and CMV-seropositive.

The chain carries TRBV18 and TRBJ1-1; TRBD1 matches 10 bases. V trimming: 4 bases; J trimming: 3 bases; junction bases outside the gene matches: 5. The CDR3 runs 15 residues. The V gene's germline CDR1 is KGHSH and CDR2 LQKENI. The CDR3, as DNA: TGTGCCAGCTCACAGGACAGGGGGGTCGACACTGAAGCTTTCTTT. Protein: CASSQDRGVDTEAFF.

The chain carries TRBV5-6 and TRBJ1-5; 9 nucleotides align to TRBD1. Germline CDR1 is SGHDT and CDR2 is YYEEEE. V lost 2 bases, J lost 7 bases, and 7 bases stayed unmatched. The CDR3 covers 15 residues. This chain's CDR3 is CASSFWTGAGQPQHF. CDR3 coding DNA: TGTGCCAGCAGCTTCTGGACAGGGGCTGGCCAGCCCCAGCATTTT.

The chain links TRBV7-8 to TRBJ1-5, with D possibly TRBD1 on 5 matching bases. Trimming took off 6 bases at V and 4 bases at J, with 10 bases between the two ends. Per germline, CDR1 SGHVS and CDR2 FQNEAQ. This CDR3 region has 13 residues. CDR3: CASRGPGNQPQHF. In DNA, the CDR3 is TGTGCCAGCAGGGGGCCTGGAAATCAGCCCCAGCATTTT. Full variable domain (outside the CDR3, taken from reference TRBV7-8 and TRBJ1-5): GAGVSQSPRYKVAKRGQDVALRCDPISGHVSLFWYQQALGQGPEFLTYFQNEAQLDKSGLPSDRFFAERPEGSVSTLKIQRTQQEDSAVYLCASRGPGNQPQHFGDGTRLSIL.

V usage is TRBV11-2 and J usage is TRBJ2-1; 8 bases are shared with TRBD2. The V and J ends lost 1 base and 8 bases, in that order; junction bases with no gene match: 10. This CDR3 is 16 amino acids long. The germline gives CDR1 SGHAT, CDR2 FQNNGV. CDR3 sequence: CASSLGSRAGAHEQFF. DNA for the CDR3: TGTGCCAGCAGCTTAGGATCCCGAGCGGGAGCCCATGAGCAGTTCTTC.

CDR3 in DNA: TGTGCCTGGAGTGGGACAGCCTCAGCCTACGAGCAGTACTTC. Translated: CAWSGTASAYEQYF. This rearrangement joins TRBV30 to TRBJ2-7, with a possible D match to TRBD1 (6 bases). CDR3 length: 14 residues. V dropped 1 base and J dropped 2 bases, with 12 bases sitting between them. Germline CDR1 and CDR2: GTSNPN and SVGIG (reference sequence).

V and J are TRBV7-6 and TRBJ1-6; 7 nucleotides line up with TRBD1. Germline assignment: CDR1 SGHVS and CDR2 FNYEAQ. The CDR3 has 14 residues. V shed 5 bases, J shed 14 bases, and the junction held 12 bases outside the gene matches. The CDR3 loop reads CASSQDRAGSSLHF. The CDR3 DNA reads TGTGCCAGCAGCCAAGACAGGGCCGGTTCGTCCCTCCACTTT.

In this sample, this clone turned up once. Here the CDR3 DNA reads TGTGCCAGCAGCTTAGGCCTTCGACAGGTTGGGACTAGCGGGAGCCCCTACAATGAGCAGTTCTTC. It yields the protein CASSLGLRQVGTSGSPYNEQFF. The gene calls are TRBV7-6 and TRBJ2-1; the match to TRBD2 covers 14 bases. The V gene's germline CDR1 is SGHVS and CDR2 FNYEAQ. Trimming at V came to 1 base and at J to 2 bases, leaving 16 bases not matched to a gene. The CDR3 runs 22 residues.

CDR3 loop: CASSPGTSGSSYNEQFF. Here the CDR3 DNA reads TGTGCCAGCAGCCCTGGGACTAGCGGGAGCTCCTACAATGAGCAGTTCTTC. The chain links TRBV11-2 to TRBJ2-1; 14 positions agree with TRBD2. This CDR3 has 17 amino acids. Germline trimming cut 5 bases from V and 0 bases from J; bases unmatched to any gene: 3. Germline V gives CDR1 SGHAT, CDR2 FQNNGV.

The chain recombines TRBV2 with TRBJ2-7; the match to TRBD1 covers 9 bases. The CDR3 contains 16 residues. In germline, CDR1 is SNHLY, CDR2 FYNNEI. The V and J ends lost 9 bases and 7 bases, in that order; junction bases with no gene match: 19. The chain's CDR3 is CASPEGRDREIGEQYF. The CDR3 DNA reads TGTGCCAGTCCTGAGGGAAGGGACAGGGAAATTGGTGAGCAGTACTTC. Variable domain in full (rest from reference TRBV2 and TRBJ2-7): EPEVTQTPSHQVTQMGQEVILRCVPISNHLYFYWYRQILGQKVEFLVSFYNNEISEKSEIFDDQFSVERPDGSNFTLKIRSTKLEDSAMYFCASPEGRDREIGEQYFGPGTRLTVT.

V usage is TRBV6-5 and J usage is TRBJ2-5; a weak D match, TRBD2 (5 bases). Judging by the DNA end, TRBJ2-7 fits better; the J call may be wrong. CDR3 length: 15 amino acids. Germline V CDR1 and CDR2: MNHEY, SVGAGI. In nucleotides, the CDR3 is TGTGCCAGCAGTTACTCGAGGAATGGAGGCTACGAGCAGTACTTC. Translation gives CASSYSRNGGYEQYF.

The rearrangement links TRBV28 to TRBJ1-1, with a possible D match to TRBD1 (5 bases). CDR1 and CDR2 from the germline V gene are MDHEN and SYDVKM. Trimming removed 3 bases from V and 8 bases from J, with 16 bases in between. The CDR3 sequence is 14 residues long. CDR3 DNA: TGTGCCAGCAGTTTTCCCGGGACTCCATTCGAAGCTTTCTTT. Translation gives CASSFPGTPFEAFF.

The chain carries TRBV6-1 and TRBJ1-2; D not certain. The CDR3 loop spans 14 amino acids. The V and J ends lost 6 bases and 2 bases respectively, with 13 bases between them. Germline assignment: CDR1 MNHNS and CDR2 SASEGT. CDR3 protein: CASSPRGRNYGYTF. The CDR3, as DNA: TGTGCCAGCAGCCCCCGCGGCCGGAACTATGGCTACACCTTC.

The genes are TRBV4-1 and TRBJ2-4; D is perhaps TRBD2 (5 bases). V was clipped by 4 bases and J by 0 bases, with 19 bases between them. The CDR3 length is 18 residues. The germline CDR1 and CDR2 sequences are MGHRA and YSYEKL. CDR3: CASSRESGMPLAKNIQYF. The CDR3, as DNA: TGCGCCAGCAGCCGTGAGTCGGGAATGCCCTTAGCCAAAAACATTCAGTACTTC.

This chain uses TRBV28 with TRBJ2-5, with 8 bases identical to TRBD2. Germline CDR1 is MDHEN and CDR2 is SYDVKM. V shed 2 bases and J 3 bases; nucleotides not matched to a gene: 11. The CDR3 is made up of 17 amino acids. The CDR3 protein is CASSLGTGGLYKETQYF. The CDR3 DNA follows: TGTGCCAGCAGTTTAGGGACGGGAGGGCTTTATAAAGAGACCCAGTACTTC.

This rearrangement joins TRBV15 to TRBJ1-5, with D possibly being TRBD1 (6 bases). The V end was cut by 5 bases, the J end by 0 bases, with 14 bases between. Germline CDR1 LNHNV, CDR2 YYDKDF (reference sequence). CDR3 size: 16 residues. CDR3 nucleotides: TGTGCCACCAGCGACAGGAGAATGCATAGCAATCAGCCCCAGCATTTT. It codes for CATSDRRMHSNQPQHF.

Here the CDR3 reads CASSPGTGYSPLHF. The DNA of the CDR3 is TGTGCCAGCAGTCCGGGGACAGGGTATTCACCCCTCCACTTT. The chain links TRBV27 to TRBJ1-6; 9 nucleotides line up with TRBD1. CDR3 length: 14 amino acids. Germline-derived CDR1 and CDR2 are MNHEY and SMNVEV (reference sequence). V dropped 5 bases and J dropped 8; count of bases not matched to a gene: 4.

The chain has TRBV7-2 and TRBJ2-3, with D possibly TRBD2 on 5 matching bases. This CDR3 region has 18 residues. The V gene lost 3 bases and the J gene lost 10 bases, with 29 bases spanning the gap. CDR1 is SGHTA, CDR2 FQGNSA, per germline. The CDR3 nucleotides read TGTGCCAGCAGCTTCCTCACAACCGGGGTACTCCTGAGGAGGCCGCAGTATTTT. It encodes CASSFLTTGVLLRRPQYF.

The chain couples TRBV5-6 to TRBJ2-5, with 10 bases fitting TRBD1. The CDR3 is 15 amino acids. With 4 bases clipped from V and 6 bases from J, the junction kept 9 bases outside the gene matches. CDR1 and CDR2 (germline): SGHDT, YYEEEE. The CDR3: CASSRRGQGSKTQYF. The CDR3 DNA sequence: TGTGCCAGCAGCCGCCGGGGACAGGGGAGCAAGACCCAGTACTTC.

About this clone: The germline gene is not matched at one end of the junction; a read error may be the cause. V and J are TRBV29-1 and TRBJ1-4; D possibly corresponds to TRBD1 (6 bases). CDR1 is SQVTM and CDR2 is ANQGSEA in the germline V gene. The CDR3 runs 15 residues. CDR3 sequence: CSVEAWGRGGEKLFF. Here the CDR3 DNA reads TGCAGCGTCGAAGCTTGGGGGCGAGGAGGTGAAAAACTGTTTTTT.

The chain uses TRBV29-1 and TRBJ1-1; no reliable D call. V shed 5 bases and J shed 5 bases, with 12 bases lying between them. The CDR3 loop spans 12 amino acids. Germline-derived CDR1 and CDR2 are SQVTM and ANQGSEA. Written as DNA, the CDR3 is TGCAGCGTTCTAGGGAGTGGAACTGAAGCTTTCTTT. Its protein is CSVLGSGTEAFF. The variable domain in full, with the rest retrieved from reference TRBV29-1 and TRBJ1-1, is SAVISQKPSRDICQRGTSLTIQCQVDSQVTMMFWYRQQPGQSLTLIATANQGSEATYESGFVIDKFPISRPNLTFSTLTVSNMSPEDSSIYLCSVLGSGTEAFFGQGTRLTVV.

The chain has TRBV30 and TRBJ2-2; tentative D call: TRBD1 (5 bases). Germline loops: CDR1 GTSNPN, CDR2 SVGIG (reference sequence). This CDR3 has 15 residues. V gave up 2 bases and J gave up 5 bases, with 15 bases separating them. CDR3 sequence reads: CAWSFRAIGTGELFF. CDR3 nucleotides: TGTGCCTGGAGTTTCAGGGCAATTGGGACCGGGGAGCTGTTTTTT. The entire variable domain, with the rest obtained from reference TRBV30 and TRBJ2-2, is as follows: SQTIHQWPATLVQPVGSPLSLECTVEGTSNPNLYWYRQAAGRGLQLLFYSVGIGQISSEVPQNLSASRPQDRQFILSSKKLLLSDSGFYLCAWSFRAIGTGELFFGEGSRLTVL.

The V call is TRBV6-6, the J call TRBJ2-1; D not resolved. Germline loops: CDR1 MNHNY, CDR2 SVGAGI (reference sequence). CDR3 length: 11 residues. The V end was cut by 7 bases, the J end by 6 bases, with 7 bases between. The CDR3 region has the DNA TGTGCCAGCACCCCCGGCAATGAGCAGTTCTTC. It codes for CASTPGNEQFF.

This chain connects TRBV23-1 to TRBJ2-1, with TRBD2 as a possible D gene (5 bases). TRBV23-1 is recorded as an ORF, its role being uncertain. V was shortened by 6 bases and J by 2 bases, with 20 bases between the two germline ends. The CDR3 is made up of 17 amino acids. The CDR3 region is CASSQFLTTNPYNEQFF. For the CDR3, the DNA is TGCGCCAGCAGCCAGTTTCTGACTACGAACCCCTACAATGAGCAGTTCTTC.

The V and J genes are TRBV7-9 and TRBJ1-2, with D maybe TRBD1 (6 bases). From germline, CDR1 is SEHNR and CDR2 FQNEAQ (reference sequence). The CDR3 runs to 13 residues. V lost 5 bases, J lost 3 bases, and 10 bases lay in between. CDR3 amino acids: CASSPGQYYGYTF. The CDR3 bases are TGTGCCAGCAGCCCCGGACAGTACTATGGCTACACCTTC.

V usage is TRBV18 and J usage is TRBJ2-5, with D tentatively TRBD2 (6 bases). Trimming took off 2 bases at V and 1 base at J, with 14 bases between the two ends. The V gene's germline CDR1 is KGHSH and CDR2 LQKENI. The CDR3 consists of 16 residues. This CDR3 is CASSPRRGGGQETQYF. CDR3 DNA: TGTGCCAGCTCACCAAGGCGGGGAGGAGGCCAAGAGACCCAGTACTTC.

Of note for this clone: At one end the junction does not follow the germline gene, possibly because of a read error. The rearrangement uses TRBV2 and TRBJ1-2, with a weak D call TRBD1 (5 bases). CDR1 SNHLY and CDR2 FYNNEI come from the germline V gene. The CDR3 is 13 residues long. The CDR3 DNA reads as TGTGCCAGCAGTAATGGGGCGGACTATGGCCACACCTTC. Translation: CASSNGADYGHTF.

This clone is a singleton in its sample. V and J are TRBV28 and TRBJ2-7, with 8 positions matching TRBD1. The V segment lost 3 bases and the J segment 0 bases; nucleotides outside the gene matches: 4. This CDR3 contains 15 residues. Germline V CDR1 and CDR2: MDHEN, SYDVKM. The CDR3 nucleotides are TGTGCCAGCAGTTTGGACAGGGCGGTCTCCTACGAGCAGTACTTC. Protein sequence: CASSLDRAVSYEQYF.

The chain recombines TRBV30 with TRBJ1-2; 7 bases are a match to TRBD1. Germline loops: CDR1 GTSNPN, CDR2 SVGIG (reference sequence). The junction had 1 base not matched to a gene; V was cut back by 8 bases and J by 1 base. The CDR3 contains 11 residues. CDR3 residues: CARDSNYGYTF. CDR3 in DNA: TGTGCCAGGGACAGTAACTATGGCTACACCTTC.

This clone was detected a few times. The chain recombines TRBV11-2 with TRBJ2-7, with 12 bases fitting TRBD2. The CDR3 has 16 residues. CDR1 and CDR2 (germline): SGHAT, FQNNGV. Germline trimming cut 8 bases from V and 2 bases from J; bases unmatched to any gene: 10. The CDR3 loop is CASVEYGLAGTYEQYF. As DNA, the CDR3 is TGTGCCAGCGTCGAATACGGACTAGCGGGAACCTACGAGCAGTACTTC.